This TCR beta chain comes out of a study of T cell clonotyping in hematopoietic cell transplantation (dated by TCRdb to about 2021). As for the study more broadly: A total of about 140 blood samples were gathered in the study from a few dozen consecutive transplant recipients along with their related donors. Patient recruitment ran from late 2015 to January 2017, and follow-up continued until September 2020 or death.

TCR beta CDR3 regions were amplified from genomic DNA with the immunoSEQ assay, a bias-controlled multiplex PCR using V- and J-specific primers. A proprietary barcode and Illumina adapter sequences were added to the CDR3 amplicons in a second PCR step. An Illumina MiSeq instrument was used to sequence the CDR3 libraries. For the original study's pipeline: Export and quality control were performed with immunoSEQ Analyzer 3.0, and downstream analyses were performed with R Bioconductor and Immunarch. Only productive rearrangements within the normalized downsampled data set were used in the calculation of repertoire metrics. Clonotypes larger than 5 templates in the normalized cohort were defined as pathologically expanded. The Inverse Simpson Index was used to measure repertoire diversity. To capture all clonotypes, the CMV-specificity analyses were run on the non-normalized data set. What TCRdb holds here is the immuneACCESS table cut down to in-frame rearrangements. Part of the clones is not present; checked against another copy, under half of the missing clones reflect an unresolved V gene, and the others are unexplained. That table furnishes V, J and clone size, whereas the DNA furnished D and trimming. This sample gives tens of thousands of clones in total; approximately 95% of them show up just once. The ten largest clones take up about 0.91% of the sample.

Overall results and qualifications from the work: Only a small fraction of recipient repertoires overlapped donor repertoires, with over 95% appearing de novo at the given depth. Sample size was limited, and cells were not sorted, so CD4 and CD8 repertoire contributions could not be separated. Broader posttransplant TCR repertoire diversity was predicted by donor and pretransplant recipient Inverse Simpson Index values. Recipient TCR diversity fell after transplant, with pathologically expanded clonotypes rising progressively from day 30 to day 180.

Regarding this clone: Its target antigen remains unknown. It has no much larger one-base neighbor in the sample; base qualities were not kept.

For TCR beta sequencing, blood samples came from the related transplant donors. Nuclei Lysis Solution was used to extract genomic DNA from fresh or cryopreserved unfractionated peripheral blood mononuclear cells. V gives up 7 bases and J gives up 3 bases, and the segment between their germline ends measures 13 bases. From the cysteine up to the phenylalanine, the CDR3 has a length of 12 residues. The only DNA kept is the CDR3, 36 bases in frame from the first base. As encoded in the germline V gene (reference sequence), CDR1 is GTSNPN while CDR2 is SVGIG. This TCR was sampled from a man aged 30-40 years in good health. Some clones in this sample may be carry-over from other donors' samples. The chain is assembled from TRBV30 and TRBJ2-7; the D segment cannot be called with confidence. Material: peripheral blood mononuclear cells. At the DNA level, the sequence is TGTGCCTTTTCAAACCGGGTCTACGAGCAGTACTTC. This yields the protein CAFSNRVYEQYF.